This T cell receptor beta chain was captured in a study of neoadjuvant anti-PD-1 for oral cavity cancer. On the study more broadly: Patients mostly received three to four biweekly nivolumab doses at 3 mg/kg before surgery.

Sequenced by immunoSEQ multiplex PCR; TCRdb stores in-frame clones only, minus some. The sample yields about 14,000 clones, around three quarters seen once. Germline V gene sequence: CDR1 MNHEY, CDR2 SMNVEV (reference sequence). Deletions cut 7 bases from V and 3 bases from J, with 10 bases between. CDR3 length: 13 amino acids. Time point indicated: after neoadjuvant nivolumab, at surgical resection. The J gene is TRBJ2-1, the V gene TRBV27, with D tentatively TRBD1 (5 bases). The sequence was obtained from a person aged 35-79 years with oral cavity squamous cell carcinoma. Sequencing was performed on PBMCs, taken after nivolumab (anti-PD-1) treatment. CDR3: CASKKRGYNEQFF. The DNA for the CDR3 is TGTGCCAGCAAAAAAAGGGGCTACAATGAGCAGTTCTTC.